This record looks at one T cell receptor beta chain sequence and its context. TCRdb's copy holds only in-frame clones and misses some; the assay was immunoSEQ multiplex PCR. This table has a few hundred thousand clones, around 85% appearing once. The source of the sample is a study of blood T cell repertoires in COVID-19. V was trimmed by 2 bases and J by 4 bases, leaving 11 bases between them. Germline V lookup: CDR1 SQVTM, CDR2 ANQGSEA. The CDR3 is made up of 13 amino acids. This rearrangement joins TRBV29-1 to TRBJ1-2; D is unresolved. Sequencing was carried out using peripheral blood. The clonotype originates from a young woman with acute or convalescent COVID-19. The CDR3 loop reads CSVEQTLIYGYTF. As DNA, the CDR3 is TGCAGCGTTGAACAGACTCTTATCTATGGCTACACCTTC. Filled out from reference TRBV29-1 and TRBJ1-2, the complete variable domain reads SAVISQKPSRDICQRGTSLTIQCQVDSQVTMMFWYRQQPGQSLTLIATANQGSEATYESGFVIDKFPISRPNLTFSTLTVSNMSPEDSSIYLCSVEQTLIYGYTFGSGTRLTVV.